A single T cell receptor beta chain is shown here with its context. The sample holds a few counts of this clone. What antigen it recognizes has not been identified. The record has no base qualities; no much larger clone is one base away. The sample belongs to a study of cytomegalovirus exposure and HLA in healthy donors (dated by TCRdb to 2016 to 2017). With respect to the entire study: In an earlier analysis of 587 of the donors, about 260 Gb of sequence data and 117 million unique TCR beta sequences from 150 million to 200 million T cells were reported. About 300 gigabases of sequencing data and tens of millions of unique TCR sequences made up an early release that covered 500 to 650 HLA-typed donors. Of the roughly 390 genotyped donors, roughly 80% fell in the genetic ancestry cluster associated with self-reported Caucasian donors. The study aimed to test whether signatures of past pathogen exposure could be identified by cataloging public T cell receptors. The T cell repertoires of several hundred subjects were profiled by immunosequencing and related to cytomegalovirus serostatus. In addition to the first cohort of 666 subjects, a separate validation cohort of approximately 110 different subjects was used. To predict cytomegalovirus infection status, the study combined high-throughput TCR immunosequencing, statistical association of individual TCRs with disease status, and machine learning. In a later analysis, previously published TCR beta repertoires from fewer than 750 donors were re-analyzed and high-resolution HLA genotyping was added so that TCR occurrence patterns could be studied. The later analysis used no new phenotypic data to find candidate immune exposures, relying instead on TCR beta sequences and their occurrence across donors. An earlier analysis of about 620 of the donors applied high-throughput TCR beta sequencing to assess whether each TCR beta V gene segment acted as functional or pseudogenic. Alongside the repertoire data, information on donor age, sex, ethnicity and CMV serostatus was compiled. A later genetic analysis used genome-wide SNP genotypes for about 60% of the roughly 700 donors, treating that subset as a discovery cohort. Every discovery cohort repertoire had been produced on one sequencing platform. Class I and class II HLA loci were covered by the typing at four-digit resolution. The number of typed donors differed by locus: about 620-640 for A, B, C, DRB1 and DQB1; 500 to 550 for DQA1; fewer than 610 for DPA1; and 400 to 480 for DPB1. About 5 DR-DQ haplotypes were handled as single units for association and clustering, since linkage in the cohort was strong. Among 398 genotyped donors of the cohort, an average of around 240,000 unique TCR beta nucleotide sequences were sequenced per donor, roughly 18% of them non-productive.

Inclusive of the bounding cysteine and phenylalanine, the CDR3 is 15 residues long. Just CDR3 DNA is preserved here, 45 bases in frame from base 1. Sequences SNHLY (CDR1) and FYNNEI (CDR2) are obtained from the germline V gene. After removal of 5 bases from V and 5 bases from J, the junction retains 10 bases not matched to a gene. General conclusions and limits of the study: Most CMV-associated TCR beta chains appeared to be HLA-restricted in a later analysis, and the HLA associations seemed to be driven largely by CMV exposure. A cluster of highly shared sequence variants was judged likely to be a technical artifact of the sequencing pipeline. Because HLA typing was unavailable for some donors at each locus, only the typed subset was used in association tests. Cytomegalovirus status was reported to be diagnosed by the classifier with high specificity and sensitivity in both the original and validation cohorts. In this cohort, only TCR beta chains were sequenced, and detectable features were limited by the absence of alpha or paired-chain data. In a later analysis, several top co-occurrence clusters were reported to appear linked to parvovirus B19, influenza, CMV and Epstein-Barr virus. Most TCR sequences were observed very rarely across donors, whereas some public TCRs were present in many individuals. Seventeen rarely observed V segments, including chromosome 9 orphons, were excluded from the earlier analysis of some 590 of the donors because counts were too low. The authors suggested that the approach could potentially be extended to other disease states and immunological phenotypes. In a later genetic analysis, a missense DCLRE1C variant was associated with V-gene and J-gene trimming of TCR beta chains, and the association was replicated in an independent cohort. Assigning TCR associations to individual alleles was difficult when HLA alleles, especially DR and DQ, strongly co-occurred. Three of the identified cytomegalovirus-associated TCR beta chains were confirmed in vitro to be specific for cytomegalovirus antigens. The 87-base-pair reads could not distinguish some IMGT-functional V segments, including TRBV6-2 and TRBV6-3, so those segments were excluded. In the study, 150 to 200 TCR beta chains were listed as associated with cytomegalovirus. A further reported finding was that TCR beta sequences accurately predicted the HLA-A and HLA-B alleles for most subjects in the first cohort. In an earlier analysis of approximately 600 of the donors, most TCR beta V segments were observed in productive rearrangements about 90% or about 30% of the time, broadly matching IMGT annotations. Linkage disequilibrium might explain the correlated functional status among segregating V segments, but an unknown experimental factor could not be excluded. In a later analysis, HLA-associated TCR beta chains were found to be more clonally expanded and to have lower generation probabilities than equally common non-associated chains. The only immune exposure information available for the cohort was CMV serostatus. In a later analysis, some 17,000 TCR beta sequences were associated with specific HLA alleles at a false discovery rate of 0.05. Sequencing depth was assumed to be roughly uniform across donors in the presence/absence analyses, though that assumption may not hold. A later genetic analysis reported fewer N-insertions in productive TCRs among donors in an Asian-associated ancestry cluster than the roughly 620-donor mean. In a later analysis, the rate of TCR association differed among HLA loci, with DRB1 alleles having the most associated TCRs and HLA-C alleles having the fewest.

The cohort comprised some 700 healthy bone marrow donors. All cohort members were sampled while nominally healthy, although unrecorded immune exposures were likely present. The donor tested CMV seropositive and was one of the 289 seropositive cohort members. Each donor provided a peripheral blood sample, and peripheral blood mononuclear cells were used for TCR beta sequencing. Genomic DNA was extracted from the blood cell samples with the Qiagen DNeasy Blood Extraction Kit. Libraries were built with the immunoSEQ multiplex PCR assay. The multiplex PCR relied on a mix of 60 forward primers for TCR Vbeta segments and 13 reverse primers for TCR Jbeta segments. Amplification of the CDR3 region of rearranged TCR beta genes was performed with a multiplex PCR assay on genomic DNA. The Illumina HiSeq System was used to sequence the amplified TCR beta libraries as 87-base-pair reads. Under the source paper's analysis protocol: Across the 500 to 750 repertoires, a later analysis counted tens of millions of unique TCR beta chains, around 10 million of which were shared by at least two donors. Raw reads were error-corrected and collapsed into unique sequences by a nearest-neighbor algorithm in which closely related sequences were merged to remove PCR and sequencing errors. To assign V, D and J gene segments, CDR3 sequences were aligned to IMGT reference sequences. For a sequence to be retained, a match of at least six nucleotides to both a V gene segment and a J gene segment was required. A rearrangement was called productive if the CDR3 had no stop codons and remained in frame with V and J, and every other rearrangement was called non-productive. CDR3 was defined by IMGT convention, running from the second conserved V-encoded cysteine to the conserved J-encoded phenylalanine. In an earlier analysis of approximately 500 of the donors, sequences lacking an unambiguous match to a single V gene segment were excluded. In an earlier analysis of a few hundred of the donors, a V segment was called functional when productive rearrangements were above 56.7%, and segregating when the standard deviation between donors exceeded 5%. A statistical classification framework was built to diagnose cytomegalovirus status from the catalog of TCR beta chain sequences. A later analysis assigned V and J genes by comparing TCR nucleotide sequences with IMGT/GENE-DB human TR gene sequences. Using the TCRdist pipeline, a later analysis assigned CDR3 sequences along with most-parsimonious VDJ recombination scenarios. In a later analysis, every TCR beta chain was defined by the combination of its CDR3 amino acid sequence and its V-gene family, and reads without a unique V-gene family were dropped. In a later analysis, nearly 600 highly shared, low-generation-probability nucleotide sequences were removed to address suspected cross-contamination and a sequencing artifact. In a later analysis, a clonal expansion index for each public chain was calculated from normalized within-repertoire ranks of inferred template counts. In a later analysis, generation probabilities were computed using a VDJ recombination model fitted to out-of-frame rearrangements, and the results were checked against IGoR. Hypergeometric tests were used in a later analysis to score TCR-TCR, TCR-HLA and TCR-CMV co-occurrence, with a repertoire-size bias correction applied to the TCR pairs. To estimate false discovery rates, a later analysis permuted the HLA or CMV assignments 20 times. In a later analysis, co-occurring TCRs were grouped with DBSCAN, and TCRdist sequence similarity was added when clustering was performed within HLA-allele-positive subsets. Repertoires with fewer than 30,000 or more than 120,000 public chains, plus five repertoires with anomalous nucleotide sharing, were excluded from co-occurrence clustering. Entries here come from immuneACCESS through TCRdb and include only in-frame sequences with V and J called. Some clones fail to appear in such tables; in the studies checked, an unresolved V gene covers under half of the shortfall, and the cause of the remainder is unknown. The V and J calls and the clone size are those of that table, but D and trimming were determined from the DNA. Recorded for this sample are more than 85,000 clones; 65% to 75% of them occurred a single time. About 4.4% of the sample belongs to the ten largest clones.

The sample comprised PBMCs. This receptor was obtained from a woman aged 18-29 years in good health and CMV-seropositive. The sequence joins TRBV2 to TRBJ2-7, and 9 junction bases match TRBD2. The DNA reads TGTGCCAGCAGTCCCAAGGGCGGGAGGGGAAACGAGCAGTACTTC. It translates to CASSPKGGRGNEQYF.